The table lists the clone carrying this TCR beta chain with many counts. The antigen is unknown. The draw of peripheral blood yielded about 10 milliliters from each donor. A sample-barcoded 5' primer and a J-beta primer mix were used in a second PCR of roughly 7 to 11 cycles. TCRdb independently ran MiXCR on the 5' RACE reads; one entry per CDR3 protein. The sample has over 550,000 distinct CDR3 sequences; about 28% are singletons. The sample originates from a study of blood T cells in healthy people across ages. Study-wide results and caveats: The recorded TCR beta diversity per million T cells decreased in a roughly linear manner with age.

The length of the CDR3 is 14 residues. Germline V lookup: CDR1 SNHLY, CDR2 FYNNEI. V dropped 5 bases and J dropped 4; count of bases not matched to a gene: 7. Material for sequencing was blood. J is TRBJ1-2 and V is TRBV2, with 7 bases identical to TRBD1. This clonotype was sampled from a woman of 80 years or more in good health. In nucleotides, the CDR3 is TGTGCCAGCAGTCCACAGGGGACCCTCTATGGCTACACCTTC. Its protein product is CASSPQGTLYGYTF. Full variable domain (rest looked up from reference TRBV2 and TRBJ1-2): EPEVTQTPSHQVTQMGQEVILRCVPISNHLYFYWYRQILGQKVEFLVSFYNNEISEKSEIFDDQFSVERPDGSNFTLKIRSTKLEDSAMYFCASSPQGTLYGYTFGSGTRLTVV.